This TCR beta chain was identified during a study of blood T cells in healthy people across ages. A J-beta primer mix and a sample-barcoded 5' primer were used in a second PCR of about 7 to 12 cycles. TCRdb fed the 5' RACE reads into MiXCR, producing one record per CDR3 protein. In the table there are approximately 800,000 distinct CDR3 sequences, around 25% of which are singletons. The length of the CDR3 is 16 residues. CDR1 is SGHVS and CDR2 is FNYEAQ in the germline V gene. J gave up 3 bases and V 4 bases, and 3 bases lay outside the gene matches. This clonotype came up a few times. What it recognizes is unknown. General study findings and limits: Unsorted PBMCs ruled out conclusive naive versus antigen-experienced comparison.

These same records also appear under a second study, on T cells of mothers and their children. That investigation notes: Study donors consisted of three healthy Caucasian mothers and their six children. Related mother-child pairs showed slightly, non-significantly higher overlap than unrelated pairs.

This TCR derives from a boy aged 5-17 years in good health. The sequencing sample was made of blood. The chain carries TRBV7-6 and TRBJ2-2; 12 nucleotides agree with TRBD2. The CDR3 here is CASSSSGGGDTGELFF. The CDR3 region has the DNA TGTGCCAGCAGCTCTAGCGGGGGGGGCGACACCGGGGAGCTGTTTTTT.